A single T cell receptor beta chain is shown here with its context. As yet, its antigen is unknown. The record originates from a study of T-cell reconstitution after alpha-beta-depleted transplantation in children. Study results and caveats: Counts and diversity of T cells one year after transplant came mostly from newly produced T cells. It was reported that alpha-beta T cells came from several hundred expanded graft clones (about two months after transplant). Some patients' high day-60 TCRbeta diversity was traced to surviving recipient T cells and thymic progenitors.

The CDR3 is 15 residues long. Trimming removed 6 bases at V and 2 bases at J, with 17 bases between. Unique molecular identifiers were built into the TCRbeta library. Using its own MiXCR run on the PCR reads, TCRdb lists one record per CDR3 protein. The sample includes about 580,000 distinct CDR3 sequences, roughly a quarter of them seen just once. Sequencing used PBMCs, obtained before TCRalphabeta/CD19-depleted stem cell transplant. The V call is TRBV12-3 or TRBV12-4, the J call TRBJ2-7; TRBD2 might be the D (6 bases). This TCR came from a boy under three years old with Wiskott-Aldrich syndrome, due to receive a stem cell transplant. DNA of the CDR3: TGTGCCAGCAGACCGGGGACTGGCGCCACCTACGAGCAGTACTTC. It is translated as CASRPGTGATYEQYF.